The T cell receptor (beta chain) under discussion was sequenced for a study of OX40 agonist ivuxolimab in advanced cancers. Study context: With ivuxolimab, an agonistic anti-OX40 (CD134) antibody, patients were treated. Administration of intravenous ivuxolimab to patients occurred every 2 weeks at 0.01 to 10 mg/kg. Patients in dose escalation had liver, melanoma, kidney or head and neck cancers.

At baseline, cycle 4 day 1, and cycle 7 day 1, blood was sampled. The protocol was immunoSEQ multiplex PCR, while the TCRdb copy is restricted to in-frame clones and leaves out a portion. The sample records roughly 61,000 clones, 82% being singletons. Trimming cost V 2 bases and J 5 bases, with 13 bases left between them. CDR1 MNHNS and CDR2 SASEGT come from the germline V gene. The CDR3 is 15 amino acids. This rearrangement joins TRBV6-1 to TRBJ2-1; D ambiguous. The source is an adult with an advanced solid tumor such as melanoma, head and neck, liver or kidney cancer. The sample here was CD4+ or CD8+ T cells sorted from blood, taken in a trial of the OX40 agonist ivuxolimab. The CDR3 spells CASSERFVENNEQFF. In DNA, the CDR3 is TGTGCCAGCAGTGAACGATTTGTGGAAAACAATGAGCAGTTCTTC.